This T cell receptor beta chain was recorded in a study of CXCR3-negative and CXCR3-positive naive CD8 T cells. Findings and caveats of the study: Compared with CXCR3-negative naive cells, CXCR3-positive naive cells showed more hydrophobic TRB CDR3s.

About this clonotype itself: As yet, its antigen is unknown.

The TRB libraries of cDNA were built by UMI-labeled 5' RACE. TCRdb re-called the 5' RACE reads and catalogs CDR3 proteins one per entry, DNA excluded. Here the sample table reports some 150,000 distinct CDR3 sequences. The CDR3 spans 17 residues. Germline V gives CDR1 MDHEN, CDR2 SYDVKM. The receptor was derived from a human donor in good health. Some clones in this sample may be carry-over from other donors' samples. The rearrangement uses TRBV28 and TRBJ2-3; no DNA is available, so the TRBD2 call from TCRdb remains unchecked. Sequenced: naive CXCR3+ CD8+ T cells from blood. Subset here: CD45RO-CCR7+CD27+CD95- naive CD8+ T cells expressing CXCR3 (TNR3+). The CDR3 loop reads CASSPPRSGGVTDTQYF.